Listed below are T cell receptor beta chains from one sample, sequenced in a study of identical twins. TCRdb re-derived calls from the 5' RACE reads in MiXCR, one entry per CDR3 protein. The data show approximately 240,000 distinct CDR3 sequences, over 12% seen once. Input material: memory (CD45RO+) T cells sorted from blood. All receptors derive from a woman aged 18 to 35 in good health. CDR3s include the opening cysteine and the closing phenylalanine or tryptophan. D genes are given only for firm matches. Only some rows state a clone size, as once, few, many or a class for expanded clones.

NA NA TRBJ2-2 TRBV9 TGTGCCAGCAGCGTAGAAGCCTTTAGTATCCGCAAGGAGCTGTTTTTT CASSVEAFSIRKELFF
NA NA TRBJ2-7 TRBV29-1 TGCAGCGTTGAACGGACGGGAAGCTCCTACGAGCAGTACTTC CSVERTGSSYEQYF
TRBD1 many TRBJ1-2 TRBV12-3/TRBV12-4 TGTGCCAGCAGTTCCGGGACAGGGGGCGGCTACACCTTC CASSSGTGGGYTF
NA NA TRBJ2-7 TRBV29-1 TGCAGCGTTGTCCCAGAAAGCTCCTACGAGCAGTACTTC CSVVPESSYEQYF
NA NA TRBJ1-1 TRBV7-9 TGTGCCAGCAGCTTGAAGAACACTGAAGCTTTCTTT CASSLKNTEAFF
TRBD2 NA TRBJ2-1 TRBV18 TGTGCCAGCTCGTACACTAGCGATGAGCAGTTCTTC CASSYTSDEQFF
NA NA TRBJ2-3 TRBV10-3 TGTGCCATCAGTGAGTCGGAGCCAGATACGCAGTATTTT CAISESEPDTQYF
TRBD1 NA TRBJ1-2 TRBV4-3 TGCGCCAGCAGCCAAACAGGGGGTGGCTACACCTTC CASSQTGGGYTF
TRBD2 NA TRBJ2-1 TRBV4-3 TGCGCCAGCAGCCAAGCCCCTCAGCGGGAGTGGGGCAATGAGCAGTTCTTC CASSQAPQREWGNEQFF
TRBD2 NA TRBJ2-1 TRBV19 TGTGCCAGTAGTTCCCTAGCGGATAGCTCCTACAATGAGCAGTTCTTC CASSSLADSSYNEQFF
TRBD2 few TRBJ2-5 TRBV5-1 TGCGCCAGCAGCTTCGGCGGGGGGCTTCTAGAGACCCAGTACTTC CASSFGGGLLETQYF
NA few TRBJ2-1 TRBV7-8 TGTGCCAGCAGCTTCTCGACTCGGAGCTCCTACAATGAGCAGTTCTTC CASSFSTRSSYNEQFF
NA NA TRBJ2-1 TRBV4-3 TGCGCCAGCAGCCAGAGCGGGCAGGGGAGAGGAGGGACCTCGGGTGAGCAGTTCTTC CASSQSGQGRGGTSGEQFF
TRBD1 NA TRBJ2-7 TRBV3-1 TGTGCCAGCAGCCCCGGACAGGGTTTTGGCGAGCAGTACTTC CASSPGQGFGEQYF
NA NA TRBJ1-4 TRBV20-1 TGCAGTGCTAATAAAGGTCTGGGGGAAAAACTGTTTTTT CSANKGLGEKLFF
NA many TRBJ1-2 TRBV12-3/TRBV12-4 TGTGCCAGCAGTTCCCACCTCGGTGGCTACACCTTC CASSSHLGGYTF
NA NA TRBJ2-3 TRBV4-1 TGCGCCAGCAGCCTGAACGCAGGTTCGGAGGTAGATACGCAGTATTTT CASSLNAGSEVDTQYF
NA NA TRBJ2-5 TRBV15 TGTGCCACCAGCAGAGAAAGATACGGAGAAGAGACCCAGTACTTC CATSRERYGEETQYF
TRBD2 NA TRBJ2-1 TRBV29-1 TGCAGCGTGAGCGGGAGGACCAACCCAGACAATGAGCAGTTCTTC CSVSGRTNPDNEQFF
NA NA TRBJ1-1 TRBV10-2 TGCGCCAGCAGGGAGGGGCCCAACACTGAAGCTTTCTTT CASREGPNTEAFF
TRBD2 many TRBJ2-7 TRBV9 TGTGCCAGCAGCCCGCAGGGCGGGAGTTTCTCCGAGCAGTACTTC CASSPQGGSFSEQYF
NA NA TRBJ2-7 TRBV30 TGTGCCGGCAAGTTAAGGCTACCCGGGGTTGGTTACGAGCAGTACTTC CAGKLRLPGVGYEQYF
NA many TRBJ2-5 TRBV5-1 TGCGCCAGCAGCTTGGATCCCGGGGAGACCCAGTACTTC CASSLDPGETQYF
NA once TRBJ2-1 TRBV19 TGTGCCACTAAAAGGACCACACTATACAATGAGCAGTTCTTC CATKRTTLYNEQFF
NA NA TRBJ2-5 TRBV6-1 TGTGCCAGCAGAACCGGGGCCCAAGAGACCCAGTACTTC CASRTGAQETQYF
NA few TRBJ1-5 TRBV29-1 TGCAGCGTTGGTGAGCATAGCAATCAGCCCCAGCATTTT CSVGEHSNQPQHF
NA NA TRBJ1-4 TRBV14 TGTGCCAGCAGCGCCCGACTGATAACTAATGAAAAACTGTTTTTT CASSARLITNEKLFF
TRBD1 NA TRBJ2-7 TRBV11-2 TGTGCCAGCAGCTTAGGTGGGGACAGTTACTACGAGCAGTACTTC CASSLGGDSYYEQYF
NA NA TRBJ1-3 TRBV20-1 TGCAGTGCTTACCAGGGGTTGGGCGGAAACACCATATATTTT CSAYQGLGGNTIYF
TRBD2 NA TRBJ2-7 TRBV12-3/TRBV12-4 TGTGCCAGCCGACAGCGGGAGGCCGGGGAGCAGTACTTC CASRQREAGEQYF
NA few TRBJ2-7 TRBV7-8 TGTGCCAGCAGCTTAAAAAGACTCCCCCCTTACGAGCAGTACTTC CASSLKRLPPYEQYF
TRBD1 few TRBJ1-5 TRBV6-2/TRBV6-3 TGTGCCAGCAGGACCCGCAGGGGGAGTTTCTATCAGCCCCAGCATTTT CASRTRRGSFYQPQHF
NA NA TRBJ2-7 TRBV20-1 TGCAGTGCTAGAGAGCCGGGCCTCTCTTTCCTCATCTTC CSAREPGLSFLIF
TRBD1 many TRBJ2-7 TRBV27 TGTGCCGTCGGGACAGCTTCCACGGGGCCCTACGAGCAGTACTTC CAVGTASTGPYEQYF
TRBD2 NA TRBJ2-7 TRBV6-1 TGTGCCAGCAGCAGCGGGGCTAGCGGGAAGAATAACGAGCAGTACTTC CASSSGASGKNNEQYF
NA few TRBJ1-2 TRBV6-1 TGTGTCTCATCGCGCGCATCATACTATGGCTACACCTTC CVSSRASYYGYTF
NA many TRBJ2-5 TRBV20-1 TGCAGTGCTAAGACCCAGGGAGAGACCCAGTACTTC CSAKTQGETQYF
NA NA TRBJ2-7 TRBV7-9 TGTGCCAGCAGCCGCCCATTCCCGGTGGGGAGAATGAACGAGCAGTACTTC CASSRPFPVGRMNEQYF
NA many TRBJ2-1 TRBV9 TGTGCCAGCAGCGTGGCGGGGGCCCCTCACAATGAGCAGTTCTTC CASSVAGAPHNEQFF
NA few TRBJ2-7 TRBV5-1 TGCGCCAGCAGCGAGAGCGGATTACGCTCCTACGAGCAGTACTTC CASSESGLRSYEQYF
TRBD2 NA TRBJ2-1 TRBV27 TGTGCCAGCAGCAAGCTAAGACTAGCGGACTCCTACAATGAGCAGTTCTTC CASSKLRLADSYNEQFF